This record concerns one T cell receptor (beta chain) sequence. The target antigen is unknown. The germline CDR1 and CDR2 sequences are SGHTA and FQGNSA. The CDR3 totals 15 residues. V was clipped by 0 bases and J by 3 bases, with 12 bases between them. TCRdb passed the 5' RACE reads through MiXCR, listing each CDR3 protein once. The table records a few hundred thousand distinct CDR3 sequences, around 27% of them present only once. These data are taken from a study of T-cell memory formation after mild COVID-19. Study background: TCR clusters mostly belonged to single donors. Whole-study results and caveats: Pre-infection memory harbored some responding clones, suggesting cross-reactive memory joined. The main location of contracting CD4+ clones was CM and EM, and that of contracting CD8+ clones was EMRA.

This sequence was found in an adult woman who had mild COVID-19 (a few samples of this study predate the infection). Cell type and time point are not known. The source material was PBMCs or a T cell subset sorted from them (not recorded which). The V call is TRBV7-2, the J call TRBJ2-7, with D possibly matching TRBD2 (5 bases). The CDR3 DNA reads TGTGCCAGCAGCTTAGCGGGAGCTCCCGGCTACGAGCAGTACTTC. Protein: CASSLAGAPGYEQYF.